This T cell receptor (beta chain) was observed in a study of cytomegalovirus exposure and HLA in healthy donors. With 60 Vbeta and 13 Jbeta primers, the PCR was carried out. Clones were sequenced by immunoSEQ multiplex PCR, and TCRdb holds only the in-frame ones, with some missing. Of some 200,000 clones listed, more than 75% are singletons. Study results and caveats: In a later analysis, compared with equally common non-associated chains, HLA-associated beta chains were more expanded. A later analysis revealed that TCR association rates differed between HLA loci, peaking at DRB1 and bottoming out at HLA-C. The study put 150 to 200 TCR beta chains on its list as cytomegalovirus-associated.

Concerning this clone itself: Its specificity is not known.

The CDR3 runs 16 residues. Germline V gives CDR1 KGHSH, CDR2 LQKENI. V was shortened by 1 base and J by 4 bases, with 16 bases between the two germline ends. The sequence was obtained from a woman aged 40 to 49 in good health and CMV-seronegative. Source material: PBMCs. V is TRBV18 and J is TRBJ2-5; a possible D gene is TRBD2 (5 bases). For the CDR3, the DNA is TGTGCCAGCTCACCACGTCGGGAATCGTCAGGAGAGACCCAGTACTTC. It is translated as CASSPRRESSGETQYF.